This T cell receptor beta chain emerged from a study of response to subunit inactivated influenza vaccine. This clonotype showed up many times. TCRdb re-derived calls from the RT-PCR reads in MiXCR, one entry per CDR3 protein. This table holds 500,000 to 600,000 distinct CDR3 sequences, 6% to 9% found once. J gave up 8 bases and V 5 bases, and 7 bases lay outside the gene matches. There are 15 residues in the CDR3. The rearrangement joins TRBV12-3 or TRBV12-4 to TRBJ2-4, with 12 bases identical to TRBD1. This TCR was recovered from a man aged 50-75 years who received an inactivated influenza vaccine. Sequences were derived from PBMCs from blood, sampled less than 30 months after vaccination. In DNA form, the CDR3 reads TGTGCCAGCAGTCAATTGGGGACAGGGGGCTACATTCAGTACTTC. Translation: CASSQLGTGGYIQYF.